Below, 30 T cell receptor beta chains from the same sample are listed, as sequenced in a study of patients and donors after allogeneic stem cell transplantation (TCRdb year 2020). Library creation used RT-PCR. Sequencing relied on a NextSeq 550. TCRdb passed the public sequencing reads through fastp at Q25 and MiXCR, retaining productive beta sequences. Each CDR3 protein appears once, grouped with its most common genes and DNA. Across this sample there are about 960,000 distinct CDR3 sequences, with more than 15% seen only once. The ten largest clonotypes hold around 6% of the sample. The sequencing sample was made of blood, either unsorted or a sorted T cell fraction (not recorded which). These receptors originate from a human donor who was either an allogeneic HSCT recipient or a stem cell or donor lymphocyte infusion donor (not recorded which). It is not recorded whose cells these are; they may come from a transplant donor.

The rearrangement joins TRBV29-1 to TRBJ1-1, with D hard to call. Germline V CDR1 and CDR2: SQVTM, ANQGSEA. The CDR3 covers 13 residues. The V gene lost 2 bases and the J gene lost 4 bases, with 11 bases spanning the gap. In nucleotides, the CDR3 is TGCAGCGTTGAAAGAGGCGGCGCCACTGAAGCTTTCTTT. This codes for CSVERGGATEAFF. The full variable domain, its missing parts supplied by reference TRBV29-1 and TRBJ1-1, is SAVISQKPSRDICQRGTSLTIQCQVDSQVTMMFWYRQQPGQSLTLIATANQGSEATYESGFVIDKFPISRPNLTFSTLTVSNMSPEDSSIYLCSVERGGATEAFFGQGTRLTVV.

The sample holds a few counts of this clonotype. The chain has TRBV12-3 or TRBV12-4 and TRBJ1-2, with D unclear. CDR3 length equals 14 residues. The germline V and J ends were trimmed by 6 bases and 1 base, with 12 bases remaining between them. The chain's CDR3 is CASSQQYFNYGYTF. The CDR3 DNA is TGTGCCAGCAGCCAACAGTACTTTAACTATGGCTACACCTTC.

The V and J genes are TRBV10-3 and TRBJ2-1, with D perhaps TRBD1 or TRBD2 (5 bases each). Trimming shortened V by 7 bases and J by 2 bases, and 9 bases separated the two germline ends. Germline CDR1 and CDR2: ENHRY and SYGVKD. The CDR3 is made up of 13 amino acids. For the CDR3, the DNA is TGTGCCATCAAGACGGGGCCCTACAATGAGCAGTTCTTC. Residues: CAIKTGPYNEQFF.

This clonotype was seen only a few times. The chain couples TRBV4-2 to TRBJ1-2, with D possibly matching TRBD1 (5 bases). The CDR3 length is 14 residues. Germline-derived CDR1 and CDR2 are LGHNA and YNFKEQ. V lost 1 base and J lost 2, with 8 bases in between. The CDR3, as DNA: TGTGCCAGCAGCCAAGTGGGGGAGAACTATGGCTACACCTTC. It is translated as CASSQVGENYGYTF.

The rearrangement links TRBV20-1 to TRBJ1-2; D is uncertain. Germline V gene lookup returns CDR1 DFQATT and CDR2 SNEGSKA (reference sequence). The germline V and J ends were trimmed by 6 bases and 3 bases, with 14 bases remaining between them. The CDR3 extends over 13 amino acids. The CDR3 loop reads CSAQEVRDYGYTF. The CDR3, as DNA: TGCAGTGCCCAGGAGGTTCGGGACTATGGCTACACCTTC.

The chain uses TRBV5-4 and TRBJ1-1; D gene ambiguous. V dropped 3 bases and J dropped 6 bases, with 18 bases sitting between them. This CDR3 is built from 15 residues. Germline lookup yields CDR1 SGHNT and CDR2 YYREEE (reference sequence). CDR3 loop: CASSSLLRAGSEAFF. CDR3 in DNA: TGTGCCAGCAGCTCCCTGCTTCGGGCAGGTTCTGAAGCTTTCTTT.

The chain couples TRBV5-6 to TRBJ2-2; TRBD2 aligns across 8 bases. The CDR3 extends over 16 amino acids. J gave up 4 bases and V 4 bases, and 9 bases lay outside the gene matches. Germline lookup yields CDR1 SGHDT and CDR2 YYEEEE. CDR3 protein: CASSAGGRGVTGELFF. The CDR3, as DNA: TGTGCCAGCAGCGCGGGGGGCAGGGGCGTCACCGGGGAGCTGTTTTTT.

The table lists this clonotype with many counts. This chain joins TRBV24-1 and TRBJ1-1; D is undetermined. Deletions cut 6 bases from V and 7 bases from J, with 14 bases between. The CDR3 runs to 13 residues. Germline loops: CDR1 KGHDR, CDR2 SFDVKD. The CDR3 spells CATSSFGRDEAFF. The CDR3 region has the DNA TGTGCCACCAGTTCCTTCGGCCGGGATGAAGCTTTCTTT.

J is TRBJ1-1 and V is TRBV5-1; 10 bases are a match to TRBD1. This CDR3 has 16 residues. Germline-derived CDR1 and CDR2 are SGHRS and YFSETQ. Trimming cost V 2 bases and J 1 base; bases outside gene matches: 5. The CDR3 DNA reads TGCGCCAGCAGCTTAAGACAGGGGGCAGGGAACACTGAAGCTTTCTTT. It codes for CASSLRQGAGNTEAFF.

This clonotype has just a few counts. The rearrangement links TRBV12-3 or TRBV12-4 to TRBJ1-1; D possibly corresponds to TRBD1 (6 bases). Trimming removed 2 bases from V and 1 base from J, with 11 bases in between. The length of the CDR3 is 15 residues. CDR3 in amino acids: CASSLNGGANTEAFF. The CDR3 DNA is TGTGCCAGCAGTTTAAATGGGGGGGCGAACACTGAAGCTTTCTTT.

This clonotype was seen a few times. The V call is TRBV5-1, the J call TRBJ2-7; weak D call: TRBD1 (5 bases). V was cut by 0 bases and J by 3 bases, with 16 bases left in between. CDR1 and CDR2 (germline): SGHRS, YFSETQ. The CDR3 runs to 16 residues. The CDR3, as DNA: TGCGCCAGCAGCTTGGACGGGTCCGACAGCTACTACGAGCAGTACTTC. Its protein product is CASSLDGSDSYYEQYF.

V and J are TRBV7-2 and TRBJ2-3; D gene uncertain. Germline V gene data show CDR1 as SGHTA and CDR2 as FQGNSA. This CDR3 has 15 residues. The V and J ends lost 1 base and 0 bases respectively, with 8 bases between them. The CDR3 loop is CASSLVIASTDTQYF. CDR3 nucleotides: TGTGCCAGCAGCTTAGTAATAGCTAGCACAGATACGCAGTATTTT. The full variable domain, completed using reference TRBV7-2 and TRBJ2-3, is GAGVSQSPSNKVTEKGKDVELRCDPISGHTALYWYRQSLGQGLEFLIYFQGNSAPDKSGLPSDRFSAERTGGSVSTLTIQRTQQEDSAVYLCASSLVIASTDTQYFGPGTRLTVL.

J is TRBJ2-2 and V is TRBV7-7; D perhaps matches TRBD2 (6 bases). V was pared by 4 bases and J by 1 base, with 10 bases between. Looked up from germline, CDR1 is SSHAT and CDR2 is FNYEAQ (reference sequence). The CDR3 length is 15 residues. CDR3 DNA sequence: TGTGCCAGCAGCTCGGACTACAAGAACACCGGGGAGCTGTTTTTT. It translates to CASSSDYKNTGELFF.

This chain joins TRBV7-9 and TRBJ1-4; 11 positions agree with TRBD1. The CDR3 runs 15 residues. Germline V lookup: CDR1 SEHNR, CDR2 FQNEAQ (reference sequence). Trimming took 5 bases from V and 6 from J; bases not matched to a gene: 5. The CDR3 here is CASSGGTGGDEKLFF. As DNA, the CDR3 is TGTGCCAGCAGCGGAGGGACAGGGGGAGATGAAAAACTGTTTTTT.

This clonotype was recorded a few times. V gene TRBV21-1 combines with J gene TRBJ1-2; TRBD1 reflects the table's D call only, with no check against the DNA. TRBV21-1 is assigned pseudogene status. CDR3 length: 15 residues. CDR3 sequence reads: CASTPPDRGQWGYTF. The CDR3, as DNA: TGTGCCAGCACCCCCCCGGACAGGGGGCAGTGGGGCTACACCTTC.

This chain links TRBV15 with TRBJ2-3; D may be TRBD2 (6 bases). V lost 0 bases, J lost 0 bases, and 19 bases lay in between. Germline V gene sequence: CDR1 LNHNV, CDR2 YYDKDF (reference sequence). This CDR3 contains 19 residues. The chain's CDR3 is CATSRDPISGGTSTDTQYF. As DNA, the CDR3 is TGTGCCACCAGCAGAGATCCGATCTCGGGCGGGACTAGCACAGATACGCAGTATTTT. The full variable domain, rest sourced from reference TRBV15 and TRBJ2-3, is DAMVIQNPRYQVTQFGKPVTLSCSQTLNHNVMYWYQQKSSQAPKLLFHYYDKDFNNEADTPDNFQSRRPNTSFCFLDIRSPGLGDTAMYLCATSRDPISGGTSTDTQYFGPGTRLTVL.

This clonotype turned up a few times. The CDR3 nucleotides read TGTGCCAGCATGCCGTGGGCGGCCACTGAAGCTTTCTTT. This encodes CASMPWAATEAFF. The chain employs TRBV7-6 and TRBJ1-1, with D unclear. Deletions cut 7 bases from V and 4 bases from J, with 13 bases between. This CDR3 spans 13 amino acids. Germline V gene sequence: CDR1 SGHVS, CDR2 FNYEAQ.

This clonotype was observed a handful of times. The chain joins TRBV30 to TRBJ1-1; 8 bases fit TRBD1. Germline CDR1 reads GTSNPN; CDR2 reads SVGIG (reference sequence). J was trimmed by 0 bases and V by 6 bases; bases with no gene match: 9. CDR3 size: 15 residues. The CDR3 region is CACSGDRLMNTEAFF. CDR3 nucleotides: TGTGCCTGCTCGGGGGACAGGCTCATGAACACTGAAGCTTTCTTT.

In its sample, this clonotype was seen a few times. The chain carries TRBV15 and TRBJ2-5; weak D call: TRBD2 (6 bases). Trimming cost V 3 bases and J 4 bases, with 9 bases left between them. CDR3 length: 13 amino acids. Germline V lookup: CDR1 LNHNV, CDR2 YYDKDF (reference sequence). Here the CDR3 DNA reads TGTGCCACCAGCAGTCGCGGGGCAGAGACCCAGTACTTC. Its protein is CATSSRGAETQYF.

This clonotype was observed a few times. This chain connects TRBV5-1 to TRBJ1-1; D gene uncertain. CDR3 length: 14 residues. V lost 4 bases, J lost 4 bases, and 14 bases lay in between. Germline loops: CDR1 SGHRS, CDR2 YFSETQ. The CDR3 loop reads CASSARPYRTEAFF. The CDR3 DNA reads as TGCGCCAGCAGCGCAAGACCTTACCGCACTGAAGCTTTCTTT. Filled out from reference TRBV5-1 and TRBJ1-1, the complete variable domain reads KAGVTQTPRYLIKTRGQQVTLSCSPISGHRSVSWYQQTPGQGLQFLFEYFSETQRNKGNFPGRFSGRQFSNSRSEMNVSTLELGDSALYLCASSARPYRTEAFFGQGTRLTVV.

The genes are TRBV30 and TRBJ2-2; no definite D call. V was pared by 8 bases and J by 0 bases, with 13 bases between. CDR3 length equals 14 residues. Germline-derived CDR1 and CDR2 are GTSNPN and SVGIG (reference sequence). In DNA form, the CDR3 reads TGTGCCAGGGCACGGCGGACGAACACCGGGGAGCTGTTTTTT. It is translated as CARARRTNTGELFF. The full variable domain, rest sourced from reference TRBV30 and TRBJ2-2, is SQTIHQWPATLVQPVGSPLSLECTVEGTSNPNLYWYRQAAGRGLQLLFYSVGIGQISSEVPQNLSASRPQDRQFILSSKKLLLSDSGFYLCARARRTNTGELFFGEGSRLTVL.

The CDR3 bases are TGTGCCAGCAGTGACGGACAAACCACAGATACGCAGTATTTT. It specifies CASSDGQTTDTQYF. This chain connects TRBV6-4 to TRBJ2-3; D perhaps matches TRBD1 (5 bases). This CDR3 has 14 amino acids. Looked up from germline, CDR1 is MRHNA and CDR2 is SNTAGT. V lost 2 bases to trimming and J lost 2 bases, with 8 bases between them.

This clonotype was found a few times. The chain couples TRBV2 to TRBJ2-7; 10 bases are shared with TRBD2. The CDR3 spans 15 residues. The germline V gene encodes CDR1 SNHLY and CDR2 FYNNEI. Losses at the gene ends were 2 bases for V and 5 bases for J; bases not matched to a gene: 6. The DNA for the CDR3 is TGTGCCAGCAGTGAAAGGGGACTAGCGTCCCACGAGCAGTACTTC. This encodes CASSERGLASHEQYF.

This chain connects TRBV27 to TRBJ2-2; D is unclear. Trimming took off 6 bases at V and 2 bases at J, with 16 bases between the two ends. Germline assignment: CDR1 MNHEY and CDR2 SMNVEV (reference sequence). The CDR3 sequence is 16 residues long. In DNA, the CDR3 is TGTGCCAGCAGCCCCCTAGTTGGGTTCAACACCGGGGAGCTGTTTTTT. This codes for CASSPLVGFNTGELFF.

V usage is TRBV20-1 and J usage is TRBJ2-7; D is possibly TRBD1 (6 bases). Germline CDR1 is DFQATT and CDR2 is SNEGSKA (reference sequence). The V gene lost 0 bases and the J gene lost 0 bases, with 9 bases spanning the gap. The CDR3 consists of 14 residues. CDR3 DNA: TGCAGTGCTAGAGACGACAGGAGCTCCTACGAGCAGTACTTC. Its protein product is CSARDDRSSYEQYF.

This clonotype was seen only a few times. This chain joins TRBV9 and TRBJ2-7, with a tentative D call TRBD2 (5 bases). The CDR3 loop spans 15 amino acids. The germline V gene encodes CDR1 SGDLS and CDR2 YYNGEE. V was clipped by 0 bases and J by 2 bases, with 12 bases between them. The chain's CDR3 is CASSVGAGQAYEQYF. CDR3 DNA sequence: TGTGCCAGCAGCGTAGGCGCGGGTCAGGCCTACGAGCAGTACTTC.

This clonotype was seen a few times. The chain is built from TRBV5-5 and TRBJ2-1; 8 nucleotides line up with TRBD2. Germline CDR1 and CDR2: SGHKS and YYEKEE (reference sequence). The junction had 6 bases not matched to a gene; V was cut back by 3 bases and J by 13 bases. CDR3 length equals 12 residues. CDR3 residues: CASSSSSGHQFF. Written as DNA, the CDR3 is TGTGCCAGCAGCTCCTCTAGCGGGCACCAGTTCTTC.

The sample holds a few counts of this clonotype. V gene TRBV20-1 combines with J gene TRBJ1-1; D is undetermined. This CDR3 region has 13 residues. Germline V lookup: CDR1 DFQATT, CDR2 SNEGSKA (reference sequence). Trimming removed 0 bases from V and 5 bases from J, with 10 bases in between. The DNA of the CDR3 is TGCAGTGCTAGAGATGGCAGGAAAACTGAAGCTTTCTTT. Encoded protein: CSARDGRKTEAFF.

This clonotype showed up just a few times. The chain has TRBV9 and TRBJ2-1, with D possibly being TRBD2 (6 bases). The V end was cut by 0 bases, the J end by 8 bases, with 15 bases between. Germline CDR1 is SGDLS and CDR2 is YYNGEE. The CDR3 sequence is 15 residues long. Written as DNA, the CDR3 is TGTGCCAGCAGCGTAGGCGCGGGGCCTATCCATGAGCAGTTCTTC. Its translation is CASSVGAGPIHEQFF.

The rearrangement links TRBV7-8 to TRBJ2-7; the match to TRBD2 covers 7 bases. With 5 bases clipped from V and 7 bases from J, the junction kept 14 bases outside the gene matches. Germline CDR1 SGHVS, CDR2 FQNEAQ. This CDR3 has 15 amino acids. The CDR3 is CASSPGEGRFGEQYF. DNA of the CDR3: TGTGCCAGCAGCCCCGGGGAGGGTAGGTTCGGAGAGCAGTACTTC.